This T cell receptor beta chain was profiled in a study of lymphopenia after photon versus proton radiotherapy. Overall study findings and caveats: Post-nadir diversity loss with photons came from oligoclonal expansion, particularly CD8+ Temra cells. A bigger post-nadir fall in TCR diversity correlated inversely with survival time in deceased patients.

As to this clone: Its antigen is unknown.

Generated by immunoSEQ multiplex PCR, the TCRdb table keeps only in-frame clones and is missing some. The sample shows some 42,000 clones, about four fifths of them seen only once. This CDR3 is built from 15 residues. The germline V gene has CDR1 SGHTA and CDR2 FQGNSA. V was trimmed by 5 bases and J by 0 bases, leaving 8 bases between them. The sample in question was peripheral blood, obtained from a patient treated with proton-based radiotherapy. This clonotype was obtained from a woman in her 70s with pancreatic cancer. J is TRBJ1-6 and V is TRBV7-2; possible D gene TRBD1, 6 bases. The CDR3 DNA reads TGTGCCAGCAGCACAGGGACCTCCTATAATTCACCCCTCCACTTT. Translated, it gives CASSTGTSYNSPLHF.